A selection of T cell receptor beta chains follows, all from one sample in a study of cytomegalovirus exposure and HLA in healthy donors. Assay: immunoSEQ multiplex PCR; the TCRdb copy retains only in-frame clones and omits some. The sample consists of about 100,000 clones, around 73% of them appearing once. Material: PBMCs. Receptors originate from a woman aged 60-75 years in good health and CMV-seronegative. Both conserved end residues are part of each CDR3. The D gene is left open where the match is weak. The size field is filled for only some rows; it gives once, few, many or a size class.

D: TRBD1
size: few
J: TRBJ2-3
length: 16
V: TRBV5-6
CDR3: CASSLGGGVSTDTQYF
DNA: TGTGCCAGCAGCTTGGGAGGGGGCGTTAGCACAGATACGCAGTATTTT

D: NA
size: NA
J: TRBJ1-5
length: 8
V: TRBV6-1
CDR3: CALSPQHF
DNA: TGTGCCCTCTCGCCCCAGCATTTT

D: NA
size: NA
J: TRBJ1-4
length: 13
V: TRBV19
CDR3: CASSTREGEKLFF
DNA: TGTGCCAGTAGTACCAGGGAAGGCGAAAAACTGTTTTTT

D: NA
size: NA
J: TRBJ2-1
length: 15
V: TRBV5-1
CDR3: CASSSDSSSYNEQFF
DNA: TGCGCCAGCAGCTCCGACTCCAGCTCCTACAATGAGCAGTTCTTC

D: TRBD2
size: NA
J: TRBJ2-3
length: 16
V: TRBV9
CDR3: CASSVASGRAPDTQYF
DNA: TGTGCCAGCAGCGTAGCTAGCGGGAGGGCCCCAGATACGCAGTATTTT

D: NA
size: once
J: TRBJ1-2
length: 11
V: TRBV7-9
CDR3: CASVTKTGYTF
DNA: TGTGCCAGCGTGACAAAAACAGGCTACACCTTC

D: NA
size: NA
J: TRBJ2-5
length: 15
V: TRBV2
CDR3: CASSDLGGTEETQYF
DNA: TGTGCCAGCAGTGACTTGGGCGGGACGGAAGAGACCCAGTACTTC

D: TRBD2
size: once
J: TRBJ2-1
length: 18
V: TRBV9
CDR3: CASSGGTSGRVPYNEQFF
DNA: TGTGCCAGCAGCGGTGGGACTAGCGGGAGGGTACCCTACAATGAGCAGTTCTTC

D: NA
size: NA
J: TRBJ2-7
length: 15
V: TRBV7-8
CDR3: CASTQRRASSYEQYF
DNA: TGTGCCAGCACCCAGCGGAGGGCAAGCTCCTACGAGCAGTACTTC

D: NA
size: NA
J: TRBJ1-1
length: 11
V: TRBV20-1
CDR3: CSAKQNTEAFF
DNA: TGCAGTGCAAAACAAAACACTGAAGCTTTCTTT

D: TRBD1
size: NA
J: TRBJ1-2
length: 16
V: TRBV5-5
CDR3: CASTELTGQGAGGYTF
DNA: TGTGCCAGCACCGAACTGACGGGACAGGGGGCTGGCGGCTACACCTTC

D: NA
size: NA
J: TRBJ1-4
length: 16
V: TRBV19
CDR3: CASSRGGAATNEKLFF
DNA: TGTGCCAGTAGTAGGGGGGGGGCTGCAACTAATGAAAAACTGTTTTTT

D: TRBD1
size: NA
J: TRBJ1-5
length: 19
V: TRBV9
CDR3: CASSGQGDSPIGGNQPQHF
DNA: TGTGCCAGCAGCGGGCAGGGGGACAGTCCTATCGGGGGCAATCAGCCCCAGCATTTT

D: NA
size: once
J: TRBJ2-2
length: 14
V: TRBV6-4
CDR3: CASSPLWNTGELFF
DNA: TGTGCCAGCAGTCCACTCTGGAACACCGGGGAGCTGTTTTTT

D: NA
size: NA
J: TRBJ1-1
length: 15
V: TRBV2
CDR3: CASRPRGGSNTEAFF
DNA: TGTGCCAGCAGACCCAGAGGGGGATCGAACACTGAAGCTTTCTTT

D: NA
size: NA
J: TRBJ2-7
length: 13
V: TRBV6-1
CDR3: CASTLGLYYEQYF
DNA: TGTGCCAGCACCCTTGGACTTTACTACGAGCAGTACTTC

D: TRBD1
size: once
J: TRBJ2-7
length: 14
V: TRBV7-9
CDR3: CASRRPGQLYEQYF
DNA: TGTGCCAGCAGAAGGCCGGGACAGCTCTACGAGCAGTACTTC

D: NA
size: NA
J: TRBJ2-5
length: 16
V: TRBV21-1
CDR3: CASSPYRHRGQETQYF
DNA: TGTGCCAGCAGTCCCTACCGCCACAGGGGCCAAGAGACCCAGTACTTC

D: NA
size: NA
J: TRBJ2-5
length: 16
V: TRBV6-6
CDR3: CASSPLPDSLQETQYF
DNA: TGTGCCAGCAGTCCGCTCCCGGACAGTCTCCAAGAGACCCAGTACTTC

D: TRBD2
size: NA
J: TRBJ2-1
length: 15
V: TRBV6-1
CDR3: CASSEIAGGDNEQFF
DNA: TGTGCCAGCAGTGAAATAGCGGGAGGGGACAATGAGCAGTTCTTC

D: TRBD1
size: few
J: TRBJ2-7
length: 14
V: TRBV28
CDR3: CASSVTGVPYEQYF
DNA: TGTGCCAGCAGCGTCACAGGGGTGCCCTACGAGCAGTACTTC